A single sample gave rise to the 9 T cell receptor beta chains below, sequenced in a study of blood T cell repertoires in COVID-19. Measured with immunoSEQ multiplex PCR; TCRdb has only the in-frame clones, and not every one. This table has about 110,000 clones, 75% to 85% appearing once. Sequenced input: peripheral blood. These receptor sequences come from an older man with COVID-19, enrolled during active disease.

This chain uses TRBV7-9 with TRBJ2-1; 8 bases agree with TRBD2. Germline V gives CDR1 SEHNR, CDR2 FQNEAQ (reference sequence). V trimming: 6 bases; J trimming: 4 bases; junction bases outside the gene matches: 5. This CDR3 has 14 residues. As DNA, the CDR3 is TGTGCCAGCAGTACGACTAGCGTATACAATGAGCAGTTCTTC. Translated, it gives CASSTTSVYNEQFF. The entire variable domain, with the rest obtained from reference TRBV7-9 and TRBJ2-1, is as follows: DTGVSQNPRHKITKRGQNVTFRCDPISEHNRLYWYRQTLGQGPEFLTYFQNEAQLEKSRLLSDRFSAERPKGSFSTLEIQRTEQGDSAMYLCASSTTSVYNEQFFGPGTRLTVL.

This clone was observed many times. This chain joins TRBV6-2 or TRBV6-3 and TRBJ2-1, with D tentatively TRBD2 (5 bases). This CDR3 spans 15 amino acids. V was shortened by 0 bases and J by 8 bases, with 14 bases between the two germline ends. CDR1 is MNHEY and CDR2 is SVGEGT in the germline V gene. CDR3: CASSYSHGMNDEQFF. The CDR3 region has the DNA TGTGCCAGCAGTTACTCACACGGGATGAATGATGAGCAGTTCTTC.

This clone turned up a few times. CDR3 sequence: CASRPGTSNLVAEAFF. In DNA form, the CDR3 reads TGTGCCAGTAGGCCCGGGACATCTAACTTGGTGGCTGAAGCTTTCTTT. This sequence joins TRBV19 and TRBJ1-1, with TRBD1 as a possible D gene (6 bases). The V and J ends lost 6 bases and 6 bases respectively, with 23 bases between them. The CDR3 consists of 16 residues. Germline CDR1 reads LNHDA; CDR2 reads SQIVND (reference sequence).

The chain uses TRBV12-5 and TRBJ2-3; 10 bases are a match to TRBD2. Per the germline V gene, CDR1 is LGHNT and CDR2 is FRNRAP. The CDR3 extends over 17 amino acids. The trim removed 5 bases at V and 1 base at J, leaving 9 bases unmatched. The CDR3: CASGPYSSGGRTDTQYF. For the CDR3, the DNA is TGTGCTAGTGGTCCCTACTCTAGCGGGGGTCGCACAGATACGCAGTATTTT.

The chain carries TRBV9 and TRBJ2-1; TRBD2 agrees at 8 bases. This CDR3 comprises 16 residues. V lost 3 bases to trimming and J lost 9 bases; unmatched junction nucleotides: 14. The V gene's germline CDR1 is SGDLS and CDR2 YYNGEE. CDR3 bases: TGTGCCAGCAGCGCCGGAGGGAGCGGGAGAATAGGTGAGCAGTTCTTC. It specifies CASSAGGSGRIGEQFF.

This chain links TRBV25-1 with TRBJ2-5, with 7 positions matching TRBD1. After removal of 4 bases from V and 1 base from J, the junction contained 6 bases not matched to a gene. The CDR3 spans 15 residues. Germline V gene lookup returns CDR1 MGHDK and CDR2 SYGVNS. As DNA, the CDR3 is TGTGCCAGCAGTGTCGCACAGGGGCCCCAAGAGACCCAGTACTTC. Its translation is CASSVAQGPQETQYF.

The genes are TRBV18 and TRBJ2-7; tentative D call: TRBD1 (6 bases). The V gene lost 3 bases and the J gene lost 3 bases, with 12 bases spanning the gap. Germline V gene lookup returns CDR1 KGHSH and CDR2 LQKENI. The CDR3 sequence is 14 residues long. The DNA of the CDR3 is TGTGCCAGCTCACCGAACTCGGACAGCTACGAGCAGTACTTC. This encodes CASSPNSDSYEQYF.

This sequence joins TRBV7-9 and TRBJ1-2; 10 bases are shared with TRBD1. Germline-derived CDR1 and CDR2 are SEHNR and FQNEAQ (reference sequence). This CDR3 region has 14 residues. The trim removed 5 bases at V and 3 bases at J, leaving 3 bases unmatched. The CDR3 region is CASSPGTGDYGYTF. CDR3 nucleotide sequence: TGTGCCAGCAGCCCCGGGACAGGGGACTATGGCTACACCTTC.

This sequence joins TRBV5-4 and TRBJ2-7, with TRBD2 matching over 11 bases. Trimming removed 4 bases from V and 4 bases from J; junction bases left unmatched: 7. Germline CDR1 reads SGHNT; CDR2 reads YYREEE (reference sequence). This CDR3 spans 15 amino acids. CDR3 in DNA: TGTGCCAGCAGCGTTAGCGGGAGGGCCGGGTACGAGCAGTACTTC. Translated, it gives CASSVSGRAGYEQYF. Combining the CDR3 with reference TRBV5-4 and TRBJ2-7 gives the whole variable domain ETGVTQSPTHLIKTRGQQVTLRCSSQSGHNTVSWYQQALGQGPQFIFQYYREEENGRGNFPPRFSGLQFPNYSSELNVNALELDDSALYLCASSVSGRAGYEQYFGPGTRLTVT.